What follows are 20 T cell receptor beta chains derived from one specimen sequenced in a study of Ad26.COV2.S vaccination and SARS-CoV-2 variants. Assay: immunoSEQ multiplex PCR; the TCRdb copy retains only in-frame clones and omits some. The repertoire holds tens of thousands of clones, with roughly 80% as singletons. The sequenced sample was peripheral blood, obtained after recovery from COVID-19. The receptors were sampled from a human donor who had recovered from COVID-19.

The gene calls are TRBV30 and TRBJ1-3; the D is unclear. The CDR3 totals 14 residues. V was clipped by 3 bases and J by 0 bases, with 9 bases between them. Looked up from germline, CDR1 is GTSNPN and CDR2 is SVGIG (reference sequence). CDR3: CAWSLERSGNTIYF. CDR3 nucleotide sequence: TGTGCCTGGAGCCTCGAGCGCTCTGGAAACACCATATATTTT.

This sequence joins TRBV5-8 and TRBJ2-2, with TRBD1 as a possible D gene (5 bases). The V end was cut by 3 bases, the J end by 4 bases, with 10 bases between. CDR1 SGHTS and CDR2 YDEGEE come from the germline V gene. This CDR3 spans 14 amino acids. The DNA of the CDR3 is TGTGCCAGCAGCTCCAGGGTTGGCACCGGGGAGCTGTTTTTT. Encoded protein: CASSSRVGTGELFF.

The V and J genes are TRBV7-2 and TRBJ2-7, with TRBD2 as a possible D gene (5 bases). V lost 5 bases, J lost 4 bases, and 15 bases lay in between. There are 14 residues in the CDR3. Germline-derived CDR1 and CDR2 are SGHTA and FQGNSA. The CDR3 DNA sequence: TGTGCCAGCAGCAGAGGAGGACTTCCATACGAGCAGTACTTC. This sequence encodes CASSRGGLPYEQYF. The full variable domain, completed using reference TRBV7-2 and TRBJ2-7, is GAGVSQSPSNKVTEKGKDVELRCDPISGHTALYWYRQSLGQGLEFLIYFQGNSAPDKSGLPSDRFSAERTGGSVSTLTIQRTQQEDSAVYLCASSRGGLPYEQYFGPGTRLTVT.

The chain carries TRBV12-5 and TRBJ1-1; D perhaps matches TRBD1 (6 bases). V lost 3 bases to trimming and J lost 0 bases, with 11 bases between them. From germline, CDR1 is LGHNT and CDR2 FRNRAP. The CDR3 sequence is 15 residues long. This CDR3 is CASGLGGGLNTEAFF. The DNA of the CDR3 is TGTGCTAGTGGTTTAGGGGGGGGGCTGAACACTGAAGCTTTCTTT.

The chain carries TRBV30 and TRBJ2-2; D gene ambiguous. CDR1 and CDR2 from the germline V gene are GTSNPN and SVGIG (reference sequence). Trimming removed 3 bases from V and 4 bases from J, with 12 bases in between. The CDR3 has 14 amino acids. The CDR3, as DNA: TGTGCCTGGAGAACAGCGACGGGCACCGGGGAGCTGTTTTTT. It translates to CAWRTATGTGELFF.

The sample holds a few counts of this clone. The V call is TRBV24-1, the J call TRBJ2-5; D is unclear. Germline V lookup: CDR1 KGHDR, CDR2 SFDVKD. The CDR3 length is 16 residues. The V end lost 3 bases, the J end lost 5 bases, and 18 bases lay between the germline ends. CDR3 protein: CATSDPRLDTLETQYF. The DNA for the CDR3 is TGTGCCACCAGTGATCCGCGGCTCGACACCCTCGAGACCCAGTACTTC.

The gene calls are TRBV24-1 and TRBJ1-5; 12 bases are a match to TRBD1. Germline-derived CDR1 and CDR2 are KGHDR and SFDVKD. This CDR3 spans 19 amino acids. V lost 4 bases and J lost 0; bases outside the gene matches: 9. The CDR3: CATSDSGTGGLYSNQPQHF. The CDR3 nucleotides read TGTGCCACCAGTGACTCCGGGACAGGGGGCCTTTATAGCAATCAGCCCCAGCATTTT.

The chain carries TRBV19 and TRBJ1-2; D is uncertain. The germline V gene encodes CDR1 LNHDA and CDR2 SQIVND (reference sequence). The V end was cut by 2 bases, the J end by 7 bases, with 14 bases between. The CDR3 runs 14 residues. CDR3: CASSIRQGLGGYTF. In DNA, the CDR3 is TGTGCCAGTAGTATACGTCAAGGGCTCGGTGGCTACACCTTC.

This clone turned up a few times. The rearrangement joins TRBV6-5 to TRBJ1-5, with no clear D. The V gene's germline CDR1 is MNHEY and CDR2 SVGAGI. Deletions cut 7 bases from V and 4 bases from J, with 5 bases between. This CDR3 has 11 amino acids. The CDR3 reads CASTLNQPQHF. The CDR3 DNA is TGTGCCAGCACCCTAAATCAGCCCCAGCATTTT.

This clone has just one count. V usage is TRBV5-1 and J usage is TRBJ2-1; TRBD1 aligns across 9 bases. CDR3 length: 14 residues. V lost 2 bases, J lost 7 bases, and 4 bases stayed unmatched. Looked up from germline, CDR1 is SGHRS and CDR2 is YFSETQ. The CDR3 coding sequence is TGCGCCAGCAGCTTACAAGGGACAGGGAATGAGCAGTTCTTC. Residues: CASSLQGTGNEQFF.

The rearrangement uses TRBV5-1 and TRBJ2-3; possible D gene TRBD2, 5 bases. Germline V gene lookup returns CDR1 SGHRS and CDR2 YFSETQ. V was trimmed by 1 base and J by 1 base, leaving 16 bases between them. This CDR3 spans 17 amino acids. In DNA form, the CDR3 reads TGCGCCAGCAGCTTGCGGGGTATGCTCGGCGGCACAGATACGCAGTATTTT. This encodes CASSLRGMLGGTDTQYF.

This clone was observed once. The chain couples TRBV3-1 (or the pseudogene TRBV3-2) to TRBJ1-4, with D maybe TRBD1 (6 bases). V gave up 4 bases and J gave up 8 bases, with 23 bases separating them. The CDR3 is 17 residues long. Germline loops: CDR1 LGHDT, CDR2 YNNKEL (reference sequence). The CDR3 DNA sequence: TGTGCCAGCAGCCGAACCCCAAAACAGGGCGCGGGGGAAAAACTGTTTTTT. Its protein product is CASSRTPKQGAGEKLFF.

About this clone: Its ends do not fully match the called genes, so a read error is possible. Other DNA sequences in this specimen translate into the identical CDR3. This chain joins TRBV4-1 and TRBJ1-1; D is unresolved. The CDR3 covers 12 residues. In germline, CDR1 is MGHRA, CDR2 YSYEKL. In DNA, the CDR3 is TGCGCTAGCAGCCGGACGAACACTGAAGCTTTCTTT. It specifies CASSRTNTEAFF.

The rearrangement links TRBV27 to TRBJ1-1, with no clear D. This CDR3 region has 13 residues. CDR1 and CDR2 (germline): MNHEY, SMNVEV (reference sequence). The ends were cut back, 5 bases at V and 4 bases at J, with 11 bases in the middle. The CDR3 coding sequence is TGTGCCAGCAGTCTCCACATGGGCACTGAAGCTTTCTTT. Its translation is CASSLHMGTEAFF.

This CDR3 reads CASSFTRGDTEAFF. The CDR3 DNA is TGCGCCAGCAGCTTCACCCGGGGGGACACTGAAGCTTTCTTT. The chain has TRBV5-1 and TRBJ1-1, with a tentative D call TRBD1 (5 bases). V was cut by 2 bases and J by 3 bases, with 11 bases left in between. Looked up from germline, CDR1 is SGHRS and CDR2 is YFSETQ. This CDR3 has 14 amino acids. Full variable domain (remainder filled in from reference TRBV5-1 and TRBJ1-1): KAGVTQTPRYLIKTRGQQVTLSCSPISGHRSVSWYQQTPGQGLQFLFEYFSETQRNKGNFPGRFSGRQFSNSRSEMNVSTLELGDSALYLCASSFTRGDTEAFFGQGTRLTVV.

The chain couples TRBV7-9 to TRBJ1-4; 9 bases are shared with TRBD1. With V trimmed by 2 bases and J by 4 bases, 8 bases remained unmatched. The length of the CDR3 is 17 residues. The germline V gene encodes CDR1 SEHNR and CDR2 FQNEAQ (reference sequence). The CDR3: CASSLMDRGEGNEKLFF. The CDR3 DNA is TGTGCCAGCAGCTTAATGGACAGGGGAGAAGGTAATGAAAAACTGTTTTTT.

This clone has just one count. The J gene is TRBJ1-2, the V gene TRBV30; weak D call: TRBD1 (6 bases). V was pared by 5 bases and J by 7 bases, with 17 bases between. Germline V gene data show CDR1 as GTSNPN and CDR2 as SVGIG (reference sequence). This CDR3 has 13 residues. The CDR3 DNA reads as TGTGCCTGGCGGTGGGGGCAACAGGGTGGCTACACCTTC. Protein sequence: CAWRWGQQGGYTF.

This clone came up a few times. The DNA of the CDR3 is TGTGCCAGCGGAAGATCGGGGGCTGGAAACACCATATATTTT. Translation: CASGRSGAGNTIYF. The V gene is TRBV9, the J gene TRBJ1-3; weak D call: TRBD1 (5 bases). In germline, CDR1 is SGDLS, CDR2 YYNGEE. The CDR3 runs to 14 residues. V dropped 7 bases and J dropped 2 bases, with 13 bases sitting between them. The variable domain in full, completed from reference TRBV9 and TRBJ1-3, reads DSGVTQTPKHLITATGQRVTLRCSPRSGDLSVYWYQQSLDQGLQFLIQYYNGEERAKGNILERFSAQQFPDLHSELNLSSLELGDSALYFCASGRSGAGNTIYFGEGSWLTVV.

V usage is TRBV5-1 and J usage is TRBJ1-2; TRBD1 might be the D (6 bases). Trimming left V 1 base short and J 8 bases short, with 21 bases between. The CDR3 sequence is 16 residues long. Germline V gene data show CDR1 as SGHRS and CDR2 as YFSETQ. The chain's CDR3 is CASSLTPRGAEGGYTF. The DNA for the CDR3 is TGCGCCAGCAGCTTGACCCCCCGGGGGGCCGAGGGGGGCTACACCTTC. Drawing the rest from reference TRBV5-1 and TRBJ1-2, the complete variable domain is KAGVTQTPRYLIKTRGQQVTLSCSPISGHRSVSWYQQTPGQGLQFLFEYFSETQRNKGNFPGRFSGRQFSNSRSEMNVSTLELGDSALYLCASSLTPRGAEGGYTFGSGTRLTVV.

The CDR3 sequence is CASSSPQGSGYTF. CDR3 in DNA: TGTGCCAGCAGCTCGCCTCAGGGGTCTGGCTACACCTTC. The V gene is TRBV6-5, the J gene TRBJ1-2, with D possibly matching TRBD1 (6 bases). V was cut by 6 bases and J by 7 bases, with 15 bases left in between. The CDR3 consists of 13 residues. CDR1 and CDR2 from the germline V gene are MNHEY and SVGAGI.